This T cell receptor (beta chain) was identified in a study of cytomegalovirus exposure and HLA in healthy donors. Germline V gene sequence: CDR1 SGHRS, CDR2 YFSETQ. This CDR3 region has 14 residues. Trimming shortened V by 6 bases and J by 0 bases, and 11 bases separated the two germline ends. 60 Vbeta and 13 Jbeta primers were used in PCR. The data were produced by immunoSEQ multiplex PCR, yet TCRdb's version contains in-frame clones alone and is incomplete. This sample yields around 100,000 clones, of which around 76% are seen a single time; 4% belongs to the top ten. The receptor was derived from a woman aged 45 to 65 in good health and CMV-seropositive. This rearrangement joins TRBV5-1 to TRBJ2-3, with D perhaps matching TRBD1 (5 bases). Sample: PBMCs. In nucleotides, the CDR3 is TGCGCCAGCAAAGACAGCTCTAGCACAGATACGCAGTATTTT. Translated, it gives CASKDSSSTDTQYF.